These T cell receptor beta chains were read from a single sample in a study of control samples from healthy donors and cancer patients. Only in-frame clones appear in the TCRdb table, and some are missing; sequencing was by immunoSEQ multiplex PCR. The table shows about 410,000 clones, with about 93% occurring only once. The sample was PBMCs. The origin of the receptors is a man between 35 and 55 years old with head and neck cancer. CDR3s include the opening cysteine and the closing phenylalanine or tryptophan. D genes are given only for firm matches. Clone size is stated in some rows and not others, as once, few, many or a class when expanded.

D gene: .
clone size: .
J gene: TRBJ1-2
V gene: TRBV7-2
CDR3 DNA: TGTGCCAGCAGCCCCGCATACAACTATGGCTACACCTTC
CDR3 protein: CASSPAYNYGYTF

D gene: .
clone size: .
J gene: TRBJ1-1
V gene: TRBV5-5
CDR3 DNA: TGTGCCAGCAGCTCCGGGGTCAGTAGGAACACTGAAGCTTTCTTT
CDR3 protein: CASSSGVSRNTEAFF

D gene: TRBD2
clone size: .
J gene: TRBJ2-3
V gene: TRBV5-6
CDR3 DNA: TGTGCCAGCAGCTTCAGCGGGGTACGCGATACGCAGTATTTT
CDR3 protein: CASSFSGVRDTQYF

D gene: TRBD1
clone size: .
J gene: TRBJ2-2
V gene: TRBV3-1/TRBV3-2
CDR3 DNA: TGTGCCAGCAGCCAAGATTCAAAGGGGGCGCCCGCCGGGGAGCTGTTTTTT
CDR3 protein: CASSQDSKGAPAGELFF

D gene: .
clone size: once
J gene: TRBJ2-3
V gene: TRBV7-2
CDR3 DNA: TGTGCCAGCAGCGCGTTCCGGGGCCAAGATACGCAGTATTTT
CDR3 protein: CASSAFRGQDTQYF

D gene: TRBD2
clone size: .
J gene: TRBJ2-7
V gene: TRBV5-4
CDR3 DNA: TGTGCCAGCAGCCCCGGGACTAGCGGACGACAGCAGTACTTC
CDR3 protein: CASSPGTSGRQQYF

D gene: .
clone size: .
J gene: TRBJ2-3
V gene: TRBV19
CDR3 DNA: TGTGCCAGTAGTATGGCACAGGTCACAGATACGCAGTATTTT
CDR3 protein: CASSMAQVTDTQYF

D gene: .
clone size: .
J gene: TRBJ1-4
V gene: TRBV11-2
CDR3 DNA: TGTGCCAGCAGCTTAGAGGTATCTAATGAAAAACTGTTTTTT
CDR3 protein: CASSLEVSNEKLFF

D gene: TRBD2
clone size: .
J gene: TRBJ2-1
V gene: TRBV2
CDR3 DNA: TGTGCCAGCAGCGCGACTAGCGGGGGCCTGAATGAGCAGTTCTTC
CDR3 protein: CASSATSGGLNEQFF

D gene: TRBD1
clone size: once
J gene: TRBJ1-5
V gene: TRBV19
CDR3 DNA: TGTGCCAGTAGTATATCAGACAGGGGCCAGCCCCAGCATTTT
CDR3 protein: CASSISDRGQPQHF

D gene: .
clone size: .
J gene: TRBJ1-2
V gene: TRBV9
CDR3 DNA: TGTGCCAGCAGCTCGAAATTGGACATTAACTATGGCTACACCTTC
CDR3 protein: CASSSKLDINYGYTF

D gene: .
clone size: .
J gene: TRBJ1-6
V gene: TRBV9
CDR3 DNA: TGTGCCAGCAGCGTAGGGACCCCCCGGAGCTCCTATAATTCACCCCTCCACTTT
CDR3 protein: CASSVGTPRSSYNSPLHF

D gene: TRBD2
clone size: .
J gene: TRBJ2-1
V gene: TRBV7-9
CDR3 DNA: TGTGCCAGCAGCTTAGAGGCGGGAGGGCCTCGTAATGAGCAGTTCTTC
CDR3 protein: CASSLEAGGPRNEQFF

D gene: TRBD2
clone size: .
J gene: TRBJ2-1
V gene: TRBV10-1
CDR3 DNA: TGCGCCAGCAGTGTGGCGGGAGCCATCAATGAGCAGTTCTTC
CDR3 protein: CASSVAGAINEQFF

D gene: TRBD1
clone size: .
J gene: TRBJ1-4
V gene: TRBV7-9
CDR3 DNA: TGTGCCAGCAACAGGGGAGATGAAAAACTGTTTTTT
CDR3 protein: CASNRGDEKLFF

D gene: .
clone size: .
J gene: TRBJ1-2
V gene: TRBV29-1
CDR3 DNA: TGCAGCGTTGTGGCAGGGGATAACTATGGCTACACCTTC
CDR3 protein: CSVVAGDNYGYTF

D gene: .
clone size: .
J gene: TRBJ1-1
V gene: TRBV4-3
CDR3 DNA: TGCGCCAGCAGCCAAGATCTCGGACAAAGCAGGAACACTGAAGCTTTCTTT
CDR3 protein: CASSQDLGQSRNTEAFF

D gene: .
clone size: once
J gene: TRBJ1-1
V gene: TRBV5-1
CDR3 DNA: TGCGCCAGCAGCTTCAAGGGGCTTGGCACTGAAGCTTTCTTT
CDR3 protein: CASSFKGLGTEAFF

D gene: .
clone size: .
J gene: TRBJ2-7
V gene: TRBV2
CDR3 DNA: TGTGCCAGCACCGTTGAGGGCATAGGCAGTTCCTCCTACGAGCAGTACTTC
CDR3 protein: CASTVEGIGSSSYEQYF

D gene: .
clone size: .
J gene: TRBJ1-3
V gene: TRBV5-1
CDR3 DNA: TGCGCCAGCAGGTCTAGGGACACCACTGGAAACACCATATATTTT
CDR3 protein: CASRSRDTTGNTIYF

D gene: .
clone size: .
J gene: TRBJ1-3
V gene: TRBV7-2
CDR3 DNA: TGTGCCAGCAGCTTAGCGCCGGGGGAGAGAAACACCATATATTTT
CDR3 protein: CASSLAPGERNTIYF

D gene: .
clone size: once
J gene: TRBJ1-1
V gene: TRBV5-4
CDR3 DNA: TGTGCCAGCAGCTTTCCTTGGCAGACCGTCAACACTGAAGCTTTCTTT
CDR3 protein: CASSFPWQTVNTEAFF

D gene: .
clone size: .
J gene: TRBJ2-7
V gene: TRBV15
CDR3 DNA: TGTGCCACCAGCGGTGGGGACGAGCAGTACTTC
CDR3 protein: CATSGGDEQYF

D gene: .
clone size: .
J gene: TRBJ1-1
V gene: TRBV5-1
CDR3 DNA: TGCGCCAGCAGCTTCAAGGGGAACACTGAAGCTTTCTTT
CDR3 protein: CASSFKGNTEAFF

D gene: .
clone size: .
J gene: TRBJ2-3
V gene: TRBV27
CDR3 DNA: TGTGCCAGCGACTGGGGGGGAGCCAGGGGAAACACAGATACGCAGTATTTT
CDR3 protein: CASDWGGARGNTDTQYF

D gene: .
clone size: .
J gene: TRBJ2-2
V gene: TRBV12-5
CDR3 DNA: TGTGCTAGTGGTTTAAATTTCGGGGAGCTGTTTTTT
CDR3 protein: CASGLNFGELFF

D gene: .
clone size: .
J gene: TRBJ1-5
V gene: TRBV4-2
CDR3 DNA: TGTGCCAGCAGCCAAGAGCATCTTTTGGAAAGTCAGCCCCAGCATTTT
CDR3 protein: CASSQEHLLESQPQHF

D gene: .
clone size: few
J gene: TRBJ2-2
V gene: TRBV6-5
CDR3 DNA: TGTGCCAGCAGCCTAGCGACCGGGGAGCTGTTTTTT
CDR3 protein: CASSLATGELFF

D gene: TRBD1
clone size: .
J gene: TRBJ1-1
V gene: TRBV19
CDR3 DNA: TGTGCCAGTACCGTGAGACAGGGCCCGGACACTGAAGCTTTCTTT
CDR3 protein: CASTVRQGPDTEAFF

D gene: .
clone size: .
J gene: TRBJ1-2
V gene: TRBV7-2
CDR3 DNA: TGTGCCAGCAGCTTAGAAGTTTTGACAGCACCATATGGCTACACCTTC
CDR3 protein: CASSLEVLTAPYGYTF

D gene: .
clone size: .
J gene: TRBJ2-6
V gene: TRBV6-2/TRBV6-3
CDR3 DNA: TGTGCCAGCAGTTACTCTAAGGGGGGACCCTCTGGGGCCAACGTCCTGACTTTC
CDR3 protein: CASSYSKGGPSGANVLTF

D gene: .
clone size: .
J gene: TRBJ2-5
V gene: TRBV15
CDR3 DNA: TGTGCCACCAGCGAACGAACAACAGGGAAAGAGACCCAGTACTTC
CDR3 protein: CATSERTTGKETQYF

D gene: .
clone size: .
J gene: TRBJ1-6
V gene: TRBV5-4
CDR3 DNA: TGTGCCAGCACCCGGGGGGGAGCCCCCTTCTCACCCCTCCACTTT
CDR3 protein: CASTRGGAPFSPLHF

D gene: TRBD2
clone size: once
J gene: TRBJ2-2
V gene: TRBV5-5
CDR3 DNA: TGTGCCAGCAGCTTGGTCCTACTAGCGTCCGGGGAGCTGTTTTTT
CDR3 protein: CASSLVLLASGELFF

D gene: .
clone size: .
J gene: TRBJ1-5
V gene: TRBV24-1
CDR3 DNA: TGTGCCACCAGTGATTCGGGGGGCAATCAGCCCCAGCATTTT
CDR3 protein: CATSDSGGNQPQHF

D gene: TRBD2
clone size: .
J gene: TRBJ2-3
V gene: TRBV11-2
CDR3 DNA: TGTGCCAGCCAGCAGCTAGCGGGAGTAAAAGATACGCAGTATTTT
CDR3 protein: CASQQLAGVKDTQYF

D gene: TRBD2
clone size: .
J gene: TRBJ2-3
V gene: TRBV3-1/TRBV3-2
CDR3 DNA: TGTGCCAGCAGCCCAGCCCCTGCGGGGGGCCCAGATACGCAGTATTTT
CDR3 protein: CASSPAPAGGPDTQYF

D gene: TRBD1
clone size: .
J gene: TRBJ1-6
V gene: TRBV27
CDR3 DNA: TGTGCCAGCACCGTAAACTGGGGGGACAGCAATTCACCCCTCCACTTT
CDR3 protein: CASTVNWGDSNSPLHF

D gene: .
clone size: .
J gene: TRBJ1-3
V gene: TRBV2
CDR3 DNA: TGTGCCAGCACCGAAACAGGGAACTCTGGAAACACCATATATTTT
CDR3 protein: CASTETGNSGNTIYF

D gene: .
clone size: .
J gene: TRBJ1-1
V gene: TRBV3-1/TRBV3-2
CDR3 DNA: TGTGCCAGCAGTCCGACATCGGACACTGAAGCTTTCTTT
CDR3 protein: CASSPTSDTEAFF

D gene: .
clone size: .
J gene: TRBJ1-1
V gene: TRBV5-4
CDR3 DNA: TGTGCCAGCAGCTCGCCACCGGTTAGGAACACTGAAGCTTTCTTT
CDR3 protein: CASSSPPVRNTEAFF

D gene: .
clone size: .
J gene: TRBJ1-1
V gene: TRBV29-1
CDR3 DNA: TGCAGCGTTTCCGGGCCCGGCACGAACACTGAAGCTTTCTTT
CDR3 protein: CSVSGPGTNTEAFF

D gene: .
clone size: .
J gene: TRBJ2-2
V gene: TRBV5-6
CDR3 DNA: TGTGCCAGCAGCTATGGGACGAGCACCGGGGAGCTGTTTTTT
CDR3 protein: CASSYGTSTGELFF

D gene: .
clone size: .
J gene: TRBJ2-3
V gene: TRBV4-1
CDR3 DNA: TGCGCCAGCAGACAAGTGAGGGCGGCAGATACGCAGTATTTT
CDR3 protein: CASRQVRAADTQYF

D gene: TRBD1
clone size: .
J gene: TRBJ1-1
V gene: TRBV5-1
CDR3 DNA: TGCGCCAGCGCCCAGGGGGCATTGGCTGAAGCTTTCTTT
CDR3 protein: CASAQGALAEAFF

D gene: .
clone size: once
J gene: TRBJ1-2
V gene: TRBV19
CDR3 DNA: TGTGCCAGTAGGATGCCAGGGCCCAGTAACTATGGCTACACCTTC
CDR3 protein: CASRMPGPSNYGYTF

D gene: TRBD1
clone size: once
J gene: TRBJ1-5
V gene: TRBV30
CDR3 DNA: TGTGCCTGGAGTATCGGGACAGATAATCAGCCCCAGCATTTT
CDR3 protein: CAWSIGTDNQPQHF

D gene: .
clone size: .
J gene: TRBJ1-1
V gene: TRBV10-1
CDR3 DNA: TGCGCCAGCAGTGGTTACACGGGGAGGAACACTGAAGCTTTCTTT
CDR3 protein: CASSGYTGRNTEAFF

D gene: .
clone size: .
J gene: TRBJ2-5
V gene: TRBV5-4
CDR3 DNA: TGTGCCAGCAGCTTGGTCGGTTCTGAGCAGCGAAGTGAGGAGACCCAGTACTTC
CDR3 protein: CASSLVGSEQRSEETQYF

D gene: .
clone size: .
J gene: TRBJ2-2
V gene: TRBV5-5
CDR3 DNA: TGTGCCAGCAGCTTGGCTGCGGCGAACACCGGGGAGCTGTTTTTT
CDR3 protein: CASSLAAANTGELFF

D gene: .
clone size: .
J gene: TRBJ1-5
V gene: TRBV7-9
CDR3 DNA: TGTGCCAGCAGCCCGGGGGGGCGGGTCCAGCCCCAGCATTTT
CDR3 protein: CASSPGGRVQPQHF

D gene: .
clone size: .
J gene: TRBJ2-3
V gene: TRBV4-1
CDR3 DNA: TGCGCCAGCAGCCAAGGCTTCCTAGCGCGCACAGATACGCAGTATTTT
CDR3 protein: CASSQGFLARTDTQYF

D gene: .
clone size: few
J gene: TRBJ1-5
V gene: TRBV4-1
CDR3 DNA: TGCGCCAGCAGCCAAGGACAGGCGAACAATCAGCCCCAGCATTTT
CDR3 protein: CASSQGQANNQPQHF

D gene: TRBD2
clone size: .
J gene: TRBJ2-2
V gene: TRBV4-2
CDR3 DNA: TGTGCCAGCAGCCAACCCCGGGGTAGCGGGGGGAACAAGAACACCGGGGAGCTGTTTTTT
CDR3 protein: CASSQPRGSGGNKNTGELFF

D gene: TRBD2
clone size: .
J gene: TRBJ2-3
V gene: TRBV30
CDR3 DNA: TGTGCCTGGGGCCTAGCGGGAGAGGCCGATACGCAGTATTTT
CDR3 protein: CAWGLAGEADTQYF